This TCR beta chain emerged from a study of T cells in Graves' hyperthyroidism and ophthalmopathy. Losses at the gene ends were 3 bases for V and 2 bases for J; bases not matched to a gene: 4. This CDR3 comprises 13 residues. Per the germline V gene, CDR1 is DFQATT and CDR2 is SNEGSKA (reference sequence). At least ten counts were recorded for this clonotype. The antigen remains unidentified. General study findings and limits: Most clonotypes expanded in thyroid above 0.001 were likewise present in blood.

Exclusion followed for patients with uncontrolled infection, other autoimmune disease, pregnancy or lactation. Researchers took RNA transcripts and amplified the TCR beta CDR3 regions from them. First-round RT-PCR of the TCR CDR3 relied on the HTBI primer set. TCRdb itself ran the multiplex PCR reads through MiXCR, one entry per CDR3 protein. The sample has fewer than 900,000 distinct CDR3 sequences, about 16% seen once. Sample: blood. This TCR was recovered from a man younger than 30 with Graves' hyperthyroidism. The chain recombines TRBV20-1 with TRBJ2-7, with 7 bases fitting TRBD2. The chain's CDR3 is CSASPRGAYEQYF. The CDR3 nucleotides read TGCAGTGCTAGTCCCCGGGGGGCCTACGAGCAGTACTTC.